The rows below give T cell receptor beta chains drawn from one sample of a study of human T cells and chemical hapten exposure. TCRdb ran MiXCR on the RACE reads and lists one entry per CDR3 protein. The repertoire consists of 40,000 to 60,000 distinct CDR3 sequences, with 9.3% occurring once and the leading ten covering roughly 4.4%. The material was whole blood, obtained in connection with sensitization to the hapten diphenylcyclopropenone (DPC). These TCRs come from a woman aged 45-65 years with alopecia areata. Some clones in this sample may be carry-over from other donors' samples. The CDR3 runs from the conserved cysteine through the conserved F or W. The order of the fields is J gene, clone size, V gene, D gene, CDR3 DNA, CDR3 protein. The D gene is left open where the match is weak. The size entry is marked missing in some rows and otherwise reads once, few, many or a size class.

J gene: TRBJ2-6; clone size: many; V gene: TRBV7-9; D gene: NA; CDR3 DNA: TGTGCCAGCAGCCTCAGCAGCTCTGGGGCCAACGTCCTGACTTTC; CDR3 protein: CASSLSSSGANVLTF
J gene: TRBJ1-5; clone size: many; V gene: TRBV18; D gene: NA; CDR3 DNA: TGTGCCAGCTCACCAGAGGGGCAGACACCGCACCATTTT; CDR3 protein: CASSPEGQTPHHF
J gene: TRBJ2-1; clone size: many; V gene: TRBV29-1; D gene: TRBD1; CDR3 DNA: TGCAGCACCACCGGGACAGGGTCCAATGAGCAGTTCTTC; CDR3 protein: CSTTGTGSNEQFF
J gene: TRBJ2-7; clone size: few; V gene: TRBV28; D gene: NA; CDR3 DNA: TGTGCCAGCAGTGAGGACGGAGGAGACTACGAGCAGTACTTC; CDR3 protein: CASSEDGGDYEQYF
J gene: TRBJ2-1; clone size: many; V gene: TRBV11-2; D gene: TRBD2; CDR3 DNA: TGTGCCAGCAGCTTGAATCTTGGGGGGGATGAGCAGTTCTTC; CDR3 protein: CASSLNLGGDEQFF
J gene: TRBJ1-2; clone size: many; V gene: TRBV14; D gene: NA; CDR3 DNA: TGTGCCAGCAGCCAAGACCCCAGATTCTTCTATGGCTACACCTTC; CDR3 protein: CASSQDPRFFYGYTF
J gene: TRBJ1-4; clone size: NA; V gene: TRBV6-1; D gene: NA; CDR3 DNA: TGTGCCAGCATCCCGGGACAACTTAATGAAAAACTGTTTTTT; CDR3 protein: CASIPGQLNEKLFF
J gene: TRBJ2-1; clone size: many; V gene: TRBV28; D gene: NA; CDR3 DNA: TGTGCCAGCAGTTCCAGAAGCGGAGCCTACAATGAGCAGTTCTTC; CDR3 protein: CASSSRSGAYNEQFF
J gene: TRBJ2-3; clone size: many; V gene: TRBV7-9; D gene: NA; CDR3 DNA: TGTGCCAGCAGCGCGGGAGATACGCAGTATTTT; CDR3 protein: CASSAGDTQYF
J gene: TRBJ2-7; clone size: few; V gene: TRBV7-2; D gene: TRBD2; CDR3 DNA: TGTGCCAGCAGCTTATCCCCTAGCGGGCAGAAGTACGAGCAGTACTTC; CDR3 protein: CASSLSPSGQKYEQYF
J gene: TRBJ2-2; clone size: many; V gene: TRBV6-5; D gene: NA; CDR3 DNA: TGTGCCAGCAGGCTTGGCACCGGGGAGCTGTTTTTT; CDR3 protein: CASRLGTGELFF
J gene: TRBJ2-3; clone size: NA; V gene: TRBV12-3/TRBV12-4; D gene: NA; CDR3 DNA: TGTGCCAGCAGTTTAATCACGAGCGGCACAGATACGCAGTATTTT; CDR3 protein: CASSLITSGTDTQYF
J gene: TRBJ2-3; clone size: NA; V gene: TRBV7-2; D gene: NA; CDR3 DNA: TGTGCCAGCAGCATTCGACAAACCACAGATACGCAGTATTTT; CDR3 protein: CASSIRQTTDTQYF
J gene: TRBJ1-2; clone size: many; V gene: TRBV7-2; D gene: NA; CDR3 DNA: TGTGCCAGCAGCTTATCCGGGGCACCGCGGCTTTATGGCTACACCTTC; CDR3 protein: CASSLSGAPRLYGYTF
J gene: TRBJ2-4; clone size: NA; V gene: TRBV9; D gene: TRBD2; CDR3 DNA: TGTGCCAGCAGCGTTACGGGAGGGCCAGTGTACTTC; CDR3 protein: CASSVTGGPVYF
J gene: TRBJ2-3; clone size: many; V gene: TRBV29-1; D gene: NA; CDR3 DNA: TGCAGCGTTGCAACTAGGGTCACAGATACGCAGTATTTT; CDR3 protein: CSVATRVTDTQYF
J gene: TRBJ2-7; clone size: NA; V gene: TRBV20-1; D gene: NA; CDR3 DNA: TGCAGTGCCGAAAAAATCGAAACCTACGAGCAGTACTTC; CDR3 protein: CSAEKIETYEQYF
J gene: TRBJ1-6; clone size: many; V gene: TRBV6-5; D gene: NA; CDR3 DNA: TGTGCCAGCAACGCACAGGGAGCTTCACCCCTCCACTTT; CDR3 protein: CASNAQGASPLHF
J gene: TRBJ1-4; clone size: many; V gene: TRBV5-1; D gene: NA; CDR3 DNA: TGCGCCAGCAGCTGGACAGCAACTAATGAAAAACTGTTTTTT; CDR3 protein: CASSWTATNEKLFF
J gene: TRBJ1-6; clone size: many; V gene: TRBV20-1; D gene: NA; CDR3 DNA: TGCAGTGCTACACAGGGCTTTAATTCACCCCTCCACTTT; CDR3 protein: CSATQGFNSPLHF
J gene: TRBJ1-2; clone size: many; V gene: TRBV29-1; D gene: TRBD1; CDR3 DNA: TGCAGCGTCGCAATCGGGACAGCTTATGGCTACACCTTC; CDR3 protein: CSVAIGTAYGYTF
J gene: TRBJ2-1; clone size: NA; V gene: TRBV28; D gene: NA; CDR3 DNA: TGTGCCAGCACCCGTCCGGCCTCCTACAATGAGCAGTTCTTC; CDR3 protein: CASTRPASYNEQFF
J gene: TRBJ2-2; clone size: few; V gene: TRBV20-1; D gene: TRBD2; CDR3 DNA: TGCAGTGCTAGAGATCGGGTCGGGAGGGCCAACACCGGGGAGCTGTTTTTT; CDR3 protein: CSARDRVGRANTGELFF
J gene: TRBJ2-3; clone size: many; V gene: TRBV14; D gene: NA; CDR3 DNA: TGTGCCAGCAGCCAAACCATAAGGAAGCTCACAGATACGCAGTATTTT; CDR3 protein: CASSQTIRKLTDTQYF
J gene: TRBJ1-1; clone size: many; V gene: TRBV12-5; D gene: NA; CDR3 DNA: TGTGCTAGTGGTTTGCTCTGGGGGATGAACACTGAAGCTTTCTTT; CDR3 protein: CASGLLWGMNTEAFF
J gene: TRBJ2-3; clone size: NA; V gene: TRBV7-8; D gene: NA; CDR3 DNA: TGTGCCAGCAGCATCGGGACCACCGCTAGCACAGATACGCAGTATTTT; CDR3 protein: CASSIGTTASTDTQYF
J gene: TRBJ1-1; clone size: many; V gene: TRBV6-6; D gene: NA; CDR3 DNA: TGTGCCAGCAGTCCCCCTACAAACACTGAAGCTTTCTTT; CDR3 protein: CASSPPTNTEAFF
J gene: TRBJ1-2; clone size: many; V gene: TRBV29-1; D gene: NA; CDR3 DNA: TGCAGCGTAGCCAGTGGCTACACCTTC; CDR3 protein: CSVASGYTF
J gene: TRBJ1-3; clone size: many; V gene: TRBV4-1; D gene: NA; CDR3 DNA: TGCGCCAGCAGCCAAGCCCTTTTGAGCAGGGACACCATATATTTT; CDR3 protein: CASSQALLSRDTIYF
J gene: TRBJ2-4; clone size: many; V gene: TRBV7-6; D gene: NA; CDR3 DNA: TGTGCCAGCAGCGGGGGAATCAAAAACATTCAGTACTTC; CDR3 protein: CASSGGIKNIQYF
J gene: TRBJ2-5; clone size: many; V gene: TRBV7-9; D gene: TRBD2; CDR3 DNA: TGTGCCAGCAGCTTACCTACGAGACTAGCGGGGGTTCAAGAGACCCAGTACTTC; CDR3 protein: CASSLPTRLAGVQETQYF
J gene: TRBJ1-1; clone size: few; V gene: TRBV5-5; D gene: NA; CDR3 DNA: TGTGCCAGCAGCCCTCCTGAGGGCACTGAAGCTTTCTTT; CDR3 protein: CASSPPEGTEAFF
J gene: TRBJ2-3; clone size: many; V gene: TRBV20-1; D gene: TRBD2; CDR3 DNA: TGCAGTGCTAGCGGTCCATCCGGGACTAGTAGTACGCAGTATTTT; CDR3 protein: CSASGPSGTSSTQYF
J gene: TRBJ1-6; clone size: many; V gene: TRBV5-1; D gene: NA; CDR3 DNA: TGCGCCAGCAGCCCAGGTGAGGGGAATGGATCACCCCTCCACTTT; CDR3 protein: CASSPGEGNGSPLHF
J gene: TRBJ1-1; clone size: many; V gene: TRBV5-1; D gene: NA; CDR3 DNA: TGCGCCAGCAGCTTTTCGCAGGGGAGGACTGAAGCTTTCTTT; CDR3 protein: CASSFSQGRTEAFF
J gene: TRBJ2-7; clone size: many; V gene: TRBV29-1; D gene: NA; CDR3 DNA: TGCAGCGTTGGAGGTATCGGGAGCTACGAGCAGTACTTC; CDR3 protein: CSVGGIGSYEQYF
J gene: TRBJ1-5; clone size: many; V gene: TRBV15; D gene: NA; CDR3 DNA: TGTGCCACCAGCAGAGATGGAGGTCAGCCCCAGCATTTT; CDR3 protein: CATSRDGGQPQHF
J gene: TRBJ2-6; clone size: NA; V gene: TRBV6-5; D gene: NA; CDR3 DNA: TGTGCCAGCAGTCCGATCAATACAGGACCCGGGGCCAACGTCCTGACTTTC; CDR3 protein: CASSPINTGPGANVLTF
J gene: TRBJ1-6; clone size: many; V gene: TRBV27; D gene: NA; CDR3 DNA: TGTGCCAGCAGTTTAAGGCAGGGCAGGGATTCACCCCTCCACTTT; CDR3 protein: CASSLRQGRDSPLHF
J gene: TRBJ1-2; clone size: NA; V gene: TRBV25-1; D gene: NA; CDR3 DNA: TGTGCCAGCACCTCATGGGGGGGCATTGGCTACACCTTC; CDR3 protein: CASTSWGGIGYTF
J gene: TRBJ2-7; clone size: many; V gene: TRBV11-2; D gene: NA; CDR3 DNA: TGTGCCAGCAGCTCAGCGCACGAGCAGTACTTC; CDR3 protein: CASSSAHEQYF